Presented here are 14 T cell receptor beta chains from one specimen sequenced in a study of low-dose radiotherapy and immunotherapy resistance in tumors. TRAV- and TRBV-specific primers were used for first-strand cDNA, which covered alpha and beta chains. The TCRs were subjected to amplification over about 19 PCR cycles employing a constant-region primer in conjunction with a V-primer adapter. TCRdb called the reads again in MiXCR, with one record for every CDR3 protein. The sample gives 16,000 or so distinct CDR3 sequences, about 74% of which show up once; roughly an eighth is in the top ten. These receptors were obtained from a human donor with advanced metastatic prostate, ovarian, gallbladder or colorectal cancer (not recorded which). This table probably holds off-target reads from a library built for another chain.

This clonotype was seen a few times. The chain links TRBV5-1 to TRBJ2-1; 11 bases align to TRBD2. The CDR3 totals 18 residues. V gave up 1 base and J gave up 2 bases; unmatched junction bases: 8. The germline V gene encodes CDR1 SGHRS and CDR2 YFSETQ. The CDR3 bases are TGCGCCAGCAGCTTGCGGACTAGCGGGCCAAGCGCCTACAATGAGCAGTTCTTC. It is translated as CASSLRTSGPSAYNEQFF. Using reference TRBV5-1 and TRBJ2-1 for the parts outside the CDR3, the full variable domain is KAGVTQTPRYLIKTRGQQVTLSCSPISGHRSVSWYQQTPGQGLQFLFEYFSETQRNKGNFPGRFSGRQFSNSRSEMNVSTLELGDSALYLCASSLRTSGPSAYNEQFFGPGTRLTVL.

The V and J genes are TRBV7-8 and TRBJ2-5; 9 nucleotides align to TRBD1. Germline lookup yields CDR1 SGHVS and CDR2 FQNEAQ. This CDR3 region has 14 residues. The ends lost 6 bases at V and 1 base at J; junction bases unmatched: 3. The CDR3 reads CASSWGQGQETQYF. The CDR3 nucleotides are TGTGCCAGCAGTTGGGGACAGGGCCAAGAGACCCAGTACTTC. Looking up the rest from reference TRBV7-8 and TRBJ2-5 gives the full variable domain: GAGVSQSPRYKVAKRGQDVALRCDPISGHVSLFWYQQALGQGPEFLTYFQNEAQLDKSGLPSDRFFAERPEGSVSTLKIQRTQQEDSAVYLCASSWGQGQETQYFGPGTRLLVL.

This clonotype was recorded a few times. The chain carries TRBV6-2 or TRBV6-3 and TRBJ2-3; D not certain. V was cut by 6 bases and J by 4 bases, with 11 bases left in between. Germline assignment: CDR1 MNHEY and CDR2 SVGEGT. This CDR3 contains 13 residues. DNA of the CDR3: TGTGCCAGCAGGCTGGCCGCTCCAGATACGCAGTATTTT. Amino acids: CASRLAAPDTQYF.

To note about this clonotype: An end of the junction does not agree with germline; a read error may underlie this. This chain uses TRBV14 with TRBJ2-1; D remains ambiguous. This CDR3 is built from 13 residues. Germline-derived CDR1 and CDR2 are SGHDN and FVKESK. CDR3 DNA: TGTGTCAGCAGCCAAGATCAGGCCACCCAGCAGTTCTTC. Protein product: CVSSQDQATQQFF.

The chain is built from TRBV28 and TRBJ1-2, with D uncertain. With 3 bases removed from V and 4 bases from J, the gap between germline ends came to 6 bases. Germline V gene sequence: CDR1 MDHEN, CDR2 SYDVKM. The CDR3 covers 12 residues. The CDR3 is CASSLGFYGYTF. The DNA for the CDR3 is TGTGCCAGCAGTTTGGGTTTCTATGGCTACACCTTC.

This clonotype was counted only a few times. The chain is built from TRBV6-8 and TRBJ2-3, with D perhaps matching TRBD2 (6 bases). Looked up from germline, CDR1 is MNHGY and CDR2 is SAAAGT. The CDR3 is 15 residues long. The V and J ends lost 0 bases and 4 bases respectively, with 11 bases between them. CDR3 sequence reads: CASSYSRQRADTQYF. CDR3 nucleotide sequence: TGTGCCAGCAGTTACTCGAGACAGCGGGCAGATACGCAGTATTTT.

The genes are TRBV2 and TRBJ2-2; maybe TRBD2 (5 bases). Germline CDR1 is SNHLY and CDR2 is FYNNEI. Trimming shortened V by 7 bases and J by 6 bases, and 12 bases separated the two germline ends. The length of the CDR3 is 13 residues. CDR3 protein: CASTQRVSGELFF. DNA of the CDR3: TGTGCCAGCACCCAGAGGGTGTCCGGGGAGCTGTTTTTT.

This clonotype has more than one count but fewer than ten. The V call is TRBV5-1, the J call TRBJ2-2; the D gene is possibly TRBD2 (6 bases). Germline V gene data show CDR1 as SGHRS and CDR2 as YFSETQ. This CDR3 has 15 amino acids. Trimming cost V 0 bases and J 5 bases, with 11 bases left between them. DNA of the CDR3: TGCGCCAGCAGCTTGGATGCGGGATGGACCGGGGAGCTGTTTTTT. It translates to CASSLDAGWTGELFF. The full variable domain, completed using reference TRBV5-1 and TRBJ2-2, is KAGVTQTPRYLIKTRGQQVTLSCSPISGHRSVSWYQQTPGQGLQFLFEYFSETQRNKGNFPGRFSGRQFSNSRSEMNVSTLELGDSALYLCASSLDAGWTGELFFGEGSRLTVL.

The V and J genes are TRBV6-2 or TRBV6-3 and TRBJ1-2, with TRBD1 identical over 8 bases. The germline V gene has CDR1 MNHEY and CDR2 SVGEGT. V lost 6 bases, J lost 6 bases, and 9 bases stayed unmatched. The CDR3 contains 14 residues. CDR3 protein: CASSQGTGLDGYTF. CDR3 nucleotide sequence: TGTGCCAGCAGCCAAGGGACAGGTCTGGATGGCTACACCTTC.

The chain employs TRBV12-3 or TRBV12-4 and TRBJ1-1, with D hard to call. Trimming left V 2 bases short and J 1 base short, with 5 bases between. CDR3 length: 13 amino acids. Here the CDR3 reads CASSLSRNTEAFF. CDR3 in DNA: TGTGCCAGCAGTTTAAGCAGGAACACTGAAGCTTTCTTT.

Here the CDR3 reads CASSSEGNKGTDTQYF. In nucleotides, the CDR3 is TGTGCCAGTAGTTCGGAGGGCAATAAAGGCACAGATACGCAGTATTTT. The rearrangement links TRBV19 to TRBJ2-3, with D possibly matching TRBD2 (6 bases). Between the trimmed V and J ends, which lost 5 bases and 1 base, there was a span of 16 bases. CDR1 is LNHDA and CDR2 is SQIVND in the germline V gene (reference sequence). This CDR3 is 16 amino acids long.

The rearrangement joins TRBV11-2 to TRBJ2-2; tentatively, D is TRBD2 (5 bases). Germline V gives CDR1 SGHAT, CDR2 FQNNGV. V lost 1 base and J lost 6, with 12 bases in between. This CDR3 has 15 amino acids. The CDR3 loop reads CASSLGVGVPGELFF. The CDR3 DNA is TGTGCCAGCAGCTTAGGGGTCGGGGTACCCGGGGAGCTGTTTTTT.

The genes are TRBV29-1 and TRBJ2-2; a possible D gene is TRBD1 (6 bases). With 6 bases removed from V and 1 base from J, the gap between germline ends came to 12 bases. The CDR3 loop spans 14 amino acids. The germline V gene encodes CDR1 SQVTM and CDR2 ANQGSEA. CDR3 bases: TGCAGCGTACGTGTAGGGGGGAACACCGGGGAGCTGTTTTTT. Amino acids: CSVRVGGNTGELFF.

The J gene is TRBJ2-7, the V gene TRBV7-2; TRBD2 agrees at 13 bases. Germline-derived CDR1 and CDR2 are SGHTA and FQGNSA. CDR3 length: 15 residues. V trimming: 6 bases; J trimming: 3 bases; junction bases outside the gene matches: 5. The CDR3 nucleotides are TGTGCCAGCAGTCGTACTAGCGGGAGGGACTACGAGCAGTACTTC. As protein: CASSRTSGRDYEQYF.